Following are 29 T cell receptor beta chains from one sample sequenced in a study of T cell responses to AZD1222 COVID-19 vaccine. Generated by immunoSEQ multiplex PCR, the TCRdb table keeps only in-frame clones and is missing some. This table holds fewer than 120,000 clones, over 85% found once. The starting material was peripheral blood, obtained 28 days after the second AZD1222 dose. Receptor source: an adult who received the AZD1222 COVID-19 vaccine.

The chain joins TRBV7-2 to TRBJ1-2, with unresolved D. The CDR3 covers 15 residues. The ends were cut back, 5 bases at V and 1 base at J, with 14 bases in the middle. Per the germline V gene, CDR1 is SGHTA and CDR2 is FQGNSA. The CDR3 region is CASSPGLDINYGYTF. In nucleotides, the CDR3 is TGTGCCAGCAGCCCAGGACTGGATATTAACTATGGCTACACCTTC.

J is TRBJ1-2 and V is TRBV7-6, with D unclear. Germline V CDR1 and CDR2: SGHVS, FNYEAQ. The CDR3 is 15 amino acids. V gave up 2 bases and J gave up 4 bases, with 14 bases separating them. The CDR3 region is CASSLRAGPAYGYTF. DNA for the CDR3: TGTGCCAGCAGCTTACGGGCCGGGCCCGCCTATGGCTACACCTTC.

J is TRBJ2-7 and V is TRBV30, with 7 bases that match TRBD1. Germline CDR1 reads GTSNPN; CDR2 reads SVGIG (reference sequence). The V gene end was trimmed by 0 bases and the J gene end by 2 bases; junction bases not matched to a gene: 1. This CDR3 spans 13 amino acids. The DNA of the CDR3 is TGTGCCTGGAGTGTACAGGGGCCCTACGAGCAGTACTTC. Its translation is CAWSVQGPYEQYF.

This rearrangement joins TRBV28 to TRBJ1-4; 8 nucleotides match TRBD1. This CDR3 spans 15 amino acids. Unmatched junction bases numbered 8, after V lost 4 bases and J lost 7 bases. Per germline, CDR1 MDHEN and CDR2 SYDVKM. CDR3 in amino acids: CASSYPGQGSEKLFF. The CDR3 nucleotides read TGTGCCAGCAGTTACCCCGGACAGGGAAGTGAAAAACTGTTTTTT.

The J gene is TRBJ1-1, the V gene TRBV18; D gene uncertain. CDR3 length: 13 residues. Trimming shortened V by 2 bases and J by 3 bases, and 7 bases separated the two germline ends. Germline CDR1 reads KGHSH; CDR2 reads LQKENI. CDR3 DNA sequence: TGTGCCAGCTCACCATGGGAGGACACTGAAGCTTTCTTT. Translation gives CASSPWEDTEAFF.

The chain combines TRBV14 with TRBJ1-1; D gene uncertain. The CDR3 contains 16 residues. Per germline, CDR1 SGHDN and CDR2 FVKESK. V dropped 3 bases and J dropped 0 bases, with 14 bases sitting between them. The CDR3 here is CASSHLGSWVNTEAFF. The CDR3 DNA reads TGTGCCAGCAGCCATCTAGGGAGTTGGGTGAACACTGAAGCTTTCTTT.

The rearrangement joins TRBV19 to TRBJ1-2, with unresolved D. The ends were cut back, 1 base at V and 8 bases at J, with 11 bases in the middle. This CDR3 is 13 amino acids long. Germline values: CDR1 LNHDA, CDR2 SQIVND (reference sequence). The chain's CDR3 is CASSIALPGGYTF. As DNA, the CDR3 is TGTGCCAGTAGTATAGCCCTCCCCGGGGGCTACACCTTC.

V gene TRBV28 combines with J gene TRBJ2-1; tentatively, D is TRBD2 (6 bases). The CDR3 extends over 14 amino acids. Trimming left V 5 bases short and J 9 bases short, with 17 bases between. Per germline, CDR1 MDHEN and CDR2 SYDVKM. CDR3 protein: CASSAVGTGGEQFF. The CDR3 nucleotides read TGTGCCAGCAGTGCCGTGGGGACCGGGGGTGAGCAGTTCTTC.

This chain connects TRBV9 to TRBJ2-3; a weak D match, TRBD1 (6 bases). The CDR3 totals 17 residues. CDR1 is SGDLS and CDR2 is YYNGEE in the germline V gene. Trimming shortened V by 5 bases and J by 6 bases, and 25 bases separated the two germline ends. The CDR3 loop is CASRTGPEDYIADTQYF. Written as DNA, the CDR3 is TGTGCCAGCAGAACAGGGCCTGAGGATTATATCGCGGATACGCAGTATTTT.

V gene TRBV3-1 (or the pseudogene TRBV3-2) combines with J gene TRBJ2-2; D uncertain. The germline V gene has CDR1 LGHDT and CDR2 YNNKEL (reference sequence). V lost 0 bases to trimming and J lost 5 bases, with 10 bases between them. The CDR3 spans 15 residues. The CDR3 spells CASSQDIPGTGELFF. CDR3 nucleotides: TGTGCCAGCAGCCAAGACATCCCTGGTACCGGGGAGCTGTTTTTT.

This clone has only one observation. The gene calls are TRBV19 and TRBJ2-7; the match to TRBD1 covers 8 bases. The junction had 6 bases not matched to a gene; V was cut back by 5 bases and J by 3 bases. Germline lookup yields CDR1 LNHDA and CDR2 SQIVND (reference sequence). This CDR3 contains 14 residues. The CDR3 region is CASSADRGGYEQYF. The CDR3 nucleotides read TGTGCCAGTAGTGCCGACAGGGGAGGCTACGAGCAGTACTTC.

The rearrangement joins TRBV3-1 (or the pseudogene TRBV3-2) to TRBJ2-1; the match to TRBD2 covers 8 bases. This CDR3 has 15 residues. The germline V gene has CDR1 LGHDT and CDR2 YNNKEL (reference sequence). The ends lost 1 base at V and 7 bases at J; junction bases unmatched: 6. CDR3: CASSQVGGGINEQFF. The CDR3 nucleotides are TGTGCCAGCAGCCAAGTCGGGGGGGGGATTAATGAGCAGTTCTTC.

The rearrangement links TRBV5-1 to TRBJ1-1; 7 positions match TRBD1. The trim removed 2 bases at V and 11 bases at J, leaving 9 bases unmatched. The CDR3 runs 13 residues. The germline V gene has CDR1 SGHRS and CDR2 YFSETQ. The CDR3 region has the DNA TGCGCCAGCAGCTTTGAAGGGGGCGTCGAGGCTTTCTTT. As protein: CASSFEGGVEAFF.

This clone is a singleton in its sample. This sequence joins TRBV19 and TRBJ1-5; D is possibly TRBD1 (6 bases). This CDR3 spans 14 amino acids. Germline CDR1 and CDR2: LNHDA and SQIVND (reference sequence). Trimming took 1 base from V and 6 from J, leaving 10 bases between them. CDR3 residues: CASSIGGGRQPQHF. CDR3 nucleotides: TGTGCCAGTAGTATAGGAGGGGGGCGTCAGCCCCAGCATTTT. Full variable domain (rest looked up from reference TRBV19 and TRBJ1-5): DGGITQSPKYLFRKEGQNVTLSCEQNLNHDAMYWYRQDPGQGLRLIYYSQIVNDFQKGDIAEGYSVSREKKESFPLTVTSAQKNPTAFYLCASSIGGGRQPQHFGDGTRLSIL.

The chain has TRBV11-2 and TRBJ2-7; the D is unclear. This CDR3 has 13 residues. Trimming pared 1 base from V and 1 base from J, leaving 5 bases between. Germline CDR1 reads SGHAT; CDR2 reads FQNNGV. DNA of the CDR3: TGTGCCAGCAGCTTAGGGGAATCCTACGAGCAGTACTTC. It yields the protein CASSLGESYEQYF.

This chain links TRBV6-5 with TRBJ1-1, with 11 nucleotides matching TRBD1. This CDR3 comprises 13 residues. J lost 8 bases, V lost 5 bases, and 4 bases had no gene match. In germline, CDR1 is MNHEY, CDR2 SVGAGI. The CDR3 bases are TGTGCCAGCAGTACCCGGACAGGGGGCGAAGCTTTCTTT. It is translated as CASSTRTGGEAFF.

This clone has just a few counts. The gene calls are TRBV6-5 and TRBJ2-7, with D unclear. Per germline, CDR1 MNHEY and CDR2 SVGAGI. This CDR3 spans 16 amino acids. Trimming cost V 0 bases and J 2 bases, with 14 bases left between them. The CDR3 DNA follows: TGTGCCAGCAGTTACTCGATTTTCAGTTCAACCTACGAGCAGTACTTC. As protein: CASSYSIFSSTYEQYF.

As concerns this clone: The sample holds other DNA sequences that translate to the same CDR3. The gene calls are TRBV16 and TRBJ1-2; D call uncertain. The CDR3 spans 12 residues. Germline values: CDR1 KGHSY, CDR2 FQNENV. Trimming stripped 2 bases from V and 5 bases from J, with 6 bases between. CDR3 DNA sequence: TGTGCCAGCAGCCAAAGTCCATATGGCTACACCTTC. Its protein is CASSQSPYGYTF.

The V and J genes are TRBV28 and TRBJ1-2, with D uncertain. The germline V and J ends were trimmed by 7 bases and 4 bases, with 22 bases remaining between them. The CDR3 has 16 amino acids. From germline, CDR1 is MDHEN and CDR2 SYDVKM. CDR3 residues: CASTSLGEGGIYGYTF. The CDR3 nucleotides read TGTGCCAGCACCTCCCTTGGGGAGGGCGGTATCTATGGCTACACCTTC.

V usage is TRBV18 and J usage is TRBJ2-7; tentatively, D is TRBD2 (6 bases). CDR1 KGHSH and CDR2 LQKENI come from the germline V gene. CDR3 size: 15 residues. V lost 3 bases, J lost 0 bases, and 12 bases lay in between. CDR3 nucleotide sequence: TGTGCCAGCTCACCGGGCGGGGCCGCCTCCTACGAGCAGTACTTC. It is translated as CASSPGGAASYEQYF.

The CDR3 bases are TGTGCCAGCAGTTACGGGGACCCCTCCTACAATGAGCAGTTCTTC. Protein: CASSYGDPSYNEQFF. The rearrangement links TRBV6-5 to TRBJ2-1; D may match TRBD1 or TRBD2 (5 bases each). CDR1 is MNHEY, CDR2 SVGAGI, per germline. V lost 2 bases and J 0 bases, leaving 8 bases between the germline ends. The CDR3 has 15 amino acids.

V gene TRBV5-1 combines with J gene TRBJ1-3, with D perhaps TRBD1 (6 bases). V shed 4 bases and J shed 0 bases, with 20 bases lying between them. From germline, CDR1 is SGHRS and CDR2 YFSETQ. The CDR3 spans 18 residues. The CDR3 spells CASSPRGGGPLSGNTIYF. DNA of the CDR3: TGCGCCAGCAGCCCTCGAGGTGGGGGCCCCCTCTCTGGAAACACCATATATTTT.

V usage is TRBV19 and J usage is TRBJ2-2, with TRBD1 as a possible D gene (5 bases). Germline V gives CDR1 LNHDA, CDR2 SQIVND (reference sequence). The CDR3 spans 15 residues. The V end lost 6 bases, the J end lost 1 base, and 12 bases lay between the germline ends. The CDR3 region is CASRDGHLNTGELFF. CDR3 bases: TGTGCCAGTAGGGACGGACACTTGAACACCGGGGAGCTGTTTTTT.

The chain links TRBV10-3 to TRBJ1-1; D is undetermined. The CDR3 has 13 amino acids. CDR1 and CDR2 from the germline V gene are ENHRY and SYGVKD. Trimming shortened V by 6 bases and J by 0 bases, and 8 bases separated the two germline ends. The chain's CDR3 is CAIRMQVNTEAFF. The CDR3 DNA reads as TGTGCCATCAGAATGCAGGTGAACACTGAAGCTTTCTTT.

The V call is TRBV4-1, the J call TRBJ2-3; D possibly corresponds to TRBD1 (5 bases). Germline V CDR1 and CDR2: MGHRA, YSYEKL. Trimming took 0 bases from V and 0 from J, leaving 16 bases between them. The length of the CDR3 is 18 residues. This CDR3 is CASSQDRVSLRSTDTQYF. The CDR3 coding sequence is TGCGCCAGCAGCCAAGACAGGGTGTCCCTGAGAAGCACAGATACGCAGTATTTT.

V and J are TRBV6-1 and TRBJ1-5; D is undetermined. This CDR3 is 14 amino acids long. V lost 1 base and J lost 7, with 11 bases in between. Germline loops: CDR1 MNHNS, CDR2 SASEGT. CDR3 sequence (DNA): TGTGCCAGCAGTGAAGGGATAGGAGGGCAGCCCCAGCATTTT. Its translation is CASSEGIGGQPQHF.

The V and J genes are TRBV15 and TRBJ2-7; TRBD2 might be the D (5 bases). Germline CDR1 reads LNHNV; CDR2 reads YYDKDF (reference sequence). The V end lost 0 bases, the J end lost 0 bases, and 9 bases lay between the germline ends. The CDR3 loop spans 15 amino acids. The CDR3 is CATSRDSVSSYEQYF. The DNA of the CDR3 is TGTGCCACCAGCAGAGATAGCGTCAGCTCCTACGAGCAGTACTTC.

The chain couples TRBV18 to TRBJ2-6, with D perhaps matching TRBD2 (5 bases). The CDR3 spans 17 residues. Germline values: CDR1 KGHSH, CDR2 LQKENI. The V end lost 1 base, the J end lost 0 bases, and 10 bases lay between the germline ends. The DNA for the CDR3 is TGTGCCAGCTCACCACGGACGAGGGACTCTGGGGCCAACGTCCTGACTTTC. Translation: CASSPRTRDSGANVLTF.

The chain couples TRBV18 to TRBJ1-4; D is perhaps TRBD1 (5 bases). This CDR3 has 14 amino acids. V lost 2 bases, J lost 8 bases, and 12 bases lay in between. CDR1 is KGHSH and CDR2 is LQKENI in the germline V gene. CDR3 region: CASSPFRVDEKLFF. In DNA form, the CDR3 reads TGTGCCAGCTCACCATTCAGGGTAGACGAAAAACTGTTTTTT.